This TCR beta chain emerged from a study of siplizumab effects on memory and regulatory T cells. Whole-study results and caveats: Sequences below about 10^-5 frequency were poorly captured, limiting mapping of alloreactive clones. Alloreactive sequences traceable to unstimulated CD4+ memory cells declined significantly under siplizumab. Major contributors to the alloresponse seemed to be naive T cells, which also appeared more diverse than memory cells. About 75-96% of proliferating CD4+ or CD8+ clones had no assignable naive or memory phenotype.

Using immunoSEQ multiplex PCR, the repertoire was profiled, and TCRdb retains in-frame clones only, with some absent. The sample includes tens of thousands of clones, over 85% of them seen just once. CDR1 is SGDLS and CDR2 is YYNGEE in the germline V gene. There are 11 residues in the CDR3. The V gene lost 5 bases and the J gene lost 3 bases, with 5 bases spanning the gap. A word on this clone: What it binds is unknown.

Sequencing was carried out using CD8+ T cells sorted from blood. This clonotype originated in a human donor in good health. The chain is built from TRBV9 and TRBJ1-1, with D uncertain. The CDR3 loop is CASSPDTEAFF. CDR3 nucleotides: TGTGCCAGCAGTCCAGACACTGAAGCTTTCTTT.